The text below deals with one TCR beta chain. Its antigen is unknown. The V gene lost 5 bases and the J gene lost 0 bases, with 11 bases spanning the gap. The CDR3 has 16 residues. Germline CDR1 reads SGHTA; CDR2 reads FQGTGA. Clones were read by immunoSEQ multiplex PCR, and TCRdb kept only the in-frame ones, dropping some. The sample records more than 45,000 clones, 82% being singletons. This specimen comes from a study of OX40 agonist ivuxolimab in advanced cancers. Broader study findings: CD4+ and CD8+ blood T cells expanded clonally by week 6 at 0.1 to 3.0 mg/kg.

This receptor was taken from an adult with an advanced solid tumor such as melanoma, head and neck, liver or kidney cancer. The genes are TRBV7-3 and TRBJ2-6; D is undetermined. The sample here was CD4+ or CD8+ T cells sorted from blood, taken in a trial of the OX40 agonist ivuxolimab. CDR3 region: CASSQTAFSGANVLTF. Written as DNA, the CDR3 is TGTGCCAGCAGCCAAACAGCGTTCTCTGGGGCCAACGTCCTGACTTTC.